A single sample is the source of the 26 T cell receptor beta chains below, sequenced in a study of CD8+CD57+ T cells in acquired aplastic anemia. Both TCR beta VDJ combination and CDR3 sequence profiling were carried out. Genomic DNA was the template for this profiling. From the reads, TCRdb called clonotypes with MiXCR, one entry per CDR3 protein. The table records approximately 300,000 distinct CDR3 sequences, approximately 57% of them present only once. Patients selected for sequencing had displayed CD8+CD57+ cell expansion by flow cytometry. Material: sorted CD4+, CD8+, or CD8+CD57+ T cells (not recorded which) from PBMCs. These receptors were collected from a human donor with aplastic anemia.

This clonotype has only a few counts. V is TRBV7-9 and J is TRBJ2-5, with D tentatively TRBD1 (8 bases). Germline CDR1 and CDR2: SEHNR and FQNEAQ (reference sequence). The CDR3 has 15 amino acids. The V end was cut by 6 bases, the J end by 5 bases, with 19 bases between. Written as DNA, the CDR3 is TGTGCCAGCAGTCAATACAGGGGGAGGGACGAGACCCAGTACTTC. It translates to CASSQYRGRDETQYF.

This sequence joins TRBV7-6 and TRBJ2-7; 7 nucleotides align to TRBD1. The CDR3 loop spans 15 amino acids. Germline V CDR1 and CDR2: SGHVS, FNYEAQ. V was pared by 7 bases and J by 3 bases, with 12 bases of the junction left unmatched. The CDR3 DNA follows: TGTGCCAGCACCCTAGGCAGCAGGGGGAACTACGAGCAGTACTTC. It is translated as CASTLGSRGNYEQYF.

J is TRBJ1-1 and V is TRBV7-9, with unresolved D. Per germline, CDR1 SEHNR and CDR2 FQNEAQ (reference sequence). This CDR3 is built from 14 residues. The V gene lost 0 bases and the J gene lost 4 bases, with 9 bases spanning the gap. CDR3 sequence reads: CASSLAQSSTEAFF. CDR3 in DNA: TGTGCCAGCAGCTTAGCGCAGTCTAGCACTGAAGCTTTCTTT.

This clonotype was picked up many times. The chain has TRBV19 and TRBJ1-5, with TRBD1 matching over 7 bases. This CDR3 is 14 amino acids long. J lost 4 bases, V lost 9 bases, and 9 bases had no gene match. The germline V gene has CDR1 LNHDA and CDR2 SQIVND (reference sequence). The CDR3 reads CASHNRGLNQPQHF. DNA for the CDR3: TGTGCCAGCCACAACAGGGGCCTAAATCAGCCCCAGCATTTT.

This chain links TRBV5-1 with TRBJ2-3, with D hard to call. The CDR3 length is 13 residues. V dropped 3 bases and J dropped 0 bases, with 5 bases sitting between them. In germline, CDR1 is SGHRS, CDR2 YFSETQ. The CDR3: CASSWISTDTQYF. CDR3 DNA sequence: TGCGCCAGCAGCTGGATTAGCACAGATACGCAGTATTTT.

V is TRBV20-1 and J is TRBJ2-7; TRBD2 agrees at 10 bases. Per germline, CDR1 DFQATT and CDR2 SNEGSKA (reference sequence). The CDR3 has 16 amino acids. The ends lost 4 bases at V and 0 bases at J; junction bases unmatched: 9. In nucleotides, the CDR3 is TGCAGTGCTACCAACGGGGGGACTAGCGCCTCCTACGAGCAGTACTTC. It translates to CSATNGGTSASYEQYF.

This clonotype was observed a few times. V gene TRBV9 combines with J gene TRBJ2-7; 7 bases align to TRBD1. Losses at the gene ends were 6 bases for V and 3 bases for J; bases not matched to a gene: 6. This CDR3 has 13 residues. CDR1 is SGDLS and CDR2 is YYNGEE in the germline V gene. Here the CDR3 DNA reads TGTGCCAGCACTCCGACAGGGAACTACGAGCAGTACTTC. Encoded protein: CASTPTGNYEQYF.

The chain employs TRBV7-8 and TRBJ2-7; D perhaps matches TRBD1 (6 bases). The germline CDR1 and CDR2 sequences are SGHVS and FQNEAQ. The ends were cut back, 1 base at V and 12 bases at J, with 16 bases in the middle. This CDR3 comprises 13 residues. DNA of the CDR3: TGTGCCAGCAGCTTAGAGCTTCTTGGACAGATGTACTTC. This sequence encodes CASSLELLGQMYF.

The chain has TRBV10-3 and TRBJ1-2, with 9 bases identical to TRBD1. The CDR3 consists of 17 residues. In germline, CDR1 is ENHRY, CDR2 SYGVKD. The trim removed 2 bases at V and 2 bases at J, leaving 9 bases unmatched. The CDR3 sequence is CAISELPGQGTNYGYTF. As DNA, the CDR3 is TGTGCCATCAGTGAGCTCCCGGGACAGGGAACGAACTATGGCTACACCTTC.

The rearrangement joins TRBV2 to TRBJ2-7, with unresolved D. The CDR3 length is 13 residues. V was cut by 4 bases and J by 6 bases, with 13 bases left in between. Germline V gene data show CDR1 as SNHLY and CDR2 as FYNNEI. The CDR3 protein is CASSVISESEQYF. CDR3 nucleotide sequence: TGTGCCAGCAGTGTGATTAGTGAGTCCGAGCAGTACTTC.

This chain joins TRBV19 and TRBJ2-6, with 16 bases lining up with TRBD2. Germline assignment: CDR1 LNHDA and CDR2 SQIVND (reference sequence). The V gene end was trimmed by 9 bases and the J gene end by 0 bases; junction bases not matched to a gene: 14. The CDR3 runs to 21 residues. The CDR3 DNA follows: TGTGCCAGCTCGGGACTAGCGGGAGGGCCGCGTATGATCTCTGGGGCCAACGTCCTGACTTTC. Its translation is CASSGLAGGPRMISGANVLTF.

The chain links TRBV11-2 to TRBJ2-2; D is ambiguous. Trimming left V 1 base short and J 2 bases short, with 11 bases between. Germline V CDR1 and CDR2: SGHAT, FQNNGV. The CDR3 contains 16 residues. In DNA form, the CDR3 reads TGTGCCAGCAGCTTAGTCGGTGGGCTCAACACCGGGGAGCTGTTTTTT. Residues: CASSLVGGLNTGELFF.

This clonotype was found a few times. The CDR3 nucleotides read TGTGCCAGCAGCTTGGAGTTAGCGGGGAGAGATACGCAGTATTTT. It yields the protein CASSLELAGRDTQYF. The gene calls are TRBV7-8 and TRBJ2-3; 8 bases are a match to TRBD2. The germline V gene has CDR1 SGHVS and CDR2 FQNEAQ. The CDR3 totals 15 residues. Trimming cost V 3 bases and J 5 bases; bases outside gene matches: 7.

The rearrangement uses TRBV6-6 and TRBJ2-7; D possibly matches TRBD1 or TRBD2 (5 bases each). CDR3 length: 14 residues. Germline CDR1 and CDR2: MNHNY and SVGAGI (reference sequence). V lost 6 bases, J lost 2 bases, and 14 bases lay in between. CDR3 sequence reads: CASRLGRGPYEQYF. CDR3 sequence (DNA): TGTGCCAGCAGATTGGGTCGGGGCCCCTACGAGCAGTACTTC.

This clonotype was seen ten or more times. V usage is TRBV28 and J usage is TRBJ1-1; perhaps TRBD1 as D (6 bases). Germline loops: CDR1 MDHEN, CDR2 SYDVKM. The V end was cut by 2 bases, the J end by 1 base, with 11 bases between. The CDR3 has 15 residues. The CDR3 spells CASSLPRTANTEAFF. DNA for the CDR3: TGTGCCAGCAGTTTACCCAGGACAGCGAACACTGAAGCTTTCTTT. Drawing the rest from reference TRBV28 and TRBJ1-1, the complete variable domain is DVKVTQSSRYLVKRTGEKVFLECVQDMDHENMFWYRQDPGLGLRLIYFSYDVKMKEKGDIPEGYSVSREKKERFSLILESASTNQTSMYLCASSLPRTANTEAFFGQGTRLTVV.

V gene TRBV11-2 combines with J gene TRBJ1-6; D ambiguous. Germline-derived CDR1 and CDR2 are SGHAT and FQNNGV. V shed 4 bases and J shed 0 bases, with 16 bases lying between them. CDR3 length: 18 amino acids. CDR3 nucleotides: TGTGCCAGCAGCTCAATACCGGGCCATAGCTCCTATAATTCACCCCTCCACTTT. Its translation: CASSSIPGHSSYNSPLHF. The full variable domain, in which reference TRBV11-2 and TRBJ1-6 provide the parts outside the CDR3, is EAGVAQSPRYKIIEKRQSVAFWCNPISGHATLYWYQQILGQGPKLLIQFQNNGVVDDSQLPKDRFSAERLKGVDSTLKIQPAKLEDSAVYLCASSSIPGHSSYNSPLHFGNGTRLTVT.

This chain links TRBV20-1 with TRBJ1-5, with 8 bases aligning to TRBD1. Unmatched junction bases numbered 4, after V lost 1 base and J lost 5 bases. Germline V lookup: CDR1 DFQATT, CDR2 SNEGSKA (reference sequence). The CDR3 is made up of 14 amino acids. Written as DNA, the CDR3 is TGCAGTGCTAGAGGCGGGACAGGAGATCAGCCCCAGCATTTT. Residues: CSARGGTGDQPQHF.

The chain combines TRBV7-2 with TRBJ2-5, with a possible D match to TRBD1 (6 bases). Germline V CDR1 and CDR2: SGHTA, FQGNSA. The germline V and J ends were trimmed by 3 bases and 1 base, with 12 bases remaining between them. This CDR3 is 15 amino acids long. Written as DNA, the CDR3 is TGTGCCAGCAGCTTGTGGGGGCGCGTCCAAGAGACCCAGTACTTC. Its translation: CASSLWGRVQETQYF.

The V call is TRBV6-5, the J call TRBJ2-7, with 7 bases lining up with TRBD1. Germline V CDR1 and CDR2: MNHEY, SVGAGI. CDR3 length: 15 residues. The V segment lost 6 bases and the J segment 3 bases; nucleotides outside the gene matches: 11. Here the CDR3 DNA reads TGTGCCAGCAGAAGTGGACAGGAAGCCTTCTACGAGCAGTACTTC. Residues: CASRSGQEAFYEQYF.

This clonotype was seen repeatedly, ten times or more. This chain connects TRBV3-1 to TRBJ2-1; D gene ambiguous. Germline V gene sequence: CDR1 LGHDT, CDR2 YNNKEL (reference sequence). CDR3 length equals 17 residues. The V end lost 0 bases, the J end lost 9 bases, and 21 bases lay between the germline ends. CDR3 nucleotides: TGTGCCAGCAGCCAAGATCTTAACCTCGCCCTAAGGAGTGAGCAGTTCTTC. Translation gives CASSQDLNLALRSEQFF.

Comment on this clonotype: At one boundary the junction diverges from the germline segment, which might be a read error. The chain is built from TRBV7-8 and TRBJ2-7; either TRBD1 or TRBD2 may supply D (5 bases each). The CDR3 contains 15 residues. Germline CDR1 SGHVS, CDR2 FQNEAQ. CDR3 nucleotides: TGTGCCAGCAGCCCGCGTGAGGGGACCGCCTACGAACAGTACTTC. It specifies CASSPREGTAYEQYF. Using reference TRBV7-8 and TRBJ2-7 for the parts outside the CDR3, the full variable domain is GAGVSQSPRYKVAKRGQDVALRCDPISGHVSLFWYQQALGQGPEFLTYFQNEAQLDKSGLPSDRFFAERPEGSVSTLKIQRTQQEDSAVYLCASSPREGTAYEQYFGPGTRLTVT.

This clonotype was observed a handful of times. CDR3 DNA: TGTGCCAGCACCGAACTCTTGGGTACGCAGTATTTT. This translates into CASTELLGTQYF. The V gene is TRBV7-8, the J gene TRBJ2-3, with unresolved D. CDR1 SGHVS and CDR2 FQNEAQ come from the germline V gene. The CDR3 loop spans 12 amino acids. V was shortened by 7 bases and J by 8 bases, with 13 bases between the two germline ends.

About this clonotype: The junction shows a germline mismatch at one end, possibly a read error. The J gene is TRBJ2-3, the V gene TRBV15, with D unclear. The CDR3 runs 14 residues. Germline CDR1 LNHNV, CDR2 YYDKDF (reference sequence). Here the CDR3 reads CDTSRVVNTDTQYF. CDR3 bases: TGTGACACCAGCAGAGTGGTTAACACAGATACGCAGTATTTC.

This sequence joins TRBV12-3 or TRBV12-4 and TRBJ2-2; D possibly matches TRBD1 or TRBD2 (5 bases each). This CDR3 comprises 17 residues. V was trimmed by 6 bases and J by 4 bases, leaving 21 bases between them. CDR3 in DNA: TGTGCCAGCAGCGGCTGGGACGCCCGCCCCAGCACCGGGGAGCTGTTTTTT. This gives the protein CASSGWDARPSTGELFF.

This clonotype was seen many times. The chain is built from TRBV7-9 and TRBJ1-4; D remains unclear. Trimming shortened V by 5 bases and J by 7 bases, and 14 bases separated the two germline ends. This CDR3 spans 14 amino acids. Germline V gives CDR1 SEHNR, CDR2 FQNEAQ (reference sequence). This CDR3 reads CASSRDRVAEKLFF. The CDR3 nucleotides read TGTGCCAGCAGCCGCGACCGCGTCGCTGAAAAACTGTTTTTT. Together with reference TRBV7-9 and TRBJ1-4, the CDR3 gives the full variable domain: DTGVSQNPRHKITKRGQNVTFRCDPISEHNRLYWYRQTLGQGPEFLTYFQNEAQLEKSRLLSDRFSAERPKGSFSTLEIQRTEQGDSAMYLCASSRDRVAEKLFFGSGTQLSVL.

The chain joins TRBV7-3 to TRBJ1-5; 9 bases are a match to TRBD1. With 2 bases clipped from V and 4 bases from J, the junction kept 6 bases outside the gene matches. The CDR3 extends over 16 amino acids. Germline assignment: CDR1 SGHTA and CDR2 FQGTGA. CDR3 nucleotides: TGTGCCAGCAGCTTAGGATCCGGGACAGGGAATCAGCCCCAGCATTTT. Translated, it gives CASSLGSGTGNQPQHF. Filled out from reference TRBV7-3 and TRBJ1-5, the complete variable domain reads GAGVSQTPSNKVTEKGKYVELRCDPISGHTALYWYRQSLGQGPEFLIYFQGTGAADDSGLPNDRFFAVRPEGSVSTLKIQRTERGDSAVYLCASSLGSGTGNQPQHFGDGTRLSIL.